Listed here are 32 T cell receptor beta chains from one sample, sequenced in a study of human T cells and chemical hapten exposure. The time point denotes: pre-sensitization, week 0. The treatment denotes: therapeutic diphenylcyclopropenone sensitization with weekly scalp DPC. TCRdb itself ran the RACE reads through MiXCR, one entry per CDR3 protein. The sample has some 70,000 distinct CDR3 sequences; about a tenth are singletons. Specimen: whole blood, collected in connection with sensitization to the hapten diphenylcyclopropenone (DPC). These TCRs come from a woman between 50 and 59 years old with alopecia areata. Some clones in this sample may be carry-over from other donors' samples.

The chain links TRBV20-1 to TRBJ2-1; 7 bases map to TRBD1. The trim removed 1 base at V and 3 bases at J, leaving 9 bases unmatched. The CDR3 consists of 16 residues. Germline V lookup: CDR1 DFQATT, CDR2 SNEGSKA (reference sequence). The CDR3: CSARGVGDRHYNEQFF. In nucleotides, the CDR3 is TGCAGTGCTAGAGGGGTAGGGGACAGACACTACAATGAGCAGTTCTTC.

This clonotype was detected ten times or more. The rearrangement uses TRBV4-3 and TRBJ1-1; D ambiguous. The CDR3 length is 16 residues. Trimming stripped 0 bases from V and 5 bases from J, with 16 bases between. CDR1 and CDR2 from the germline V gene are LGHNA and YSLEER. The CDR3 region has the DNA TGCGCCAGCAGCCAAGATGTATTCCGCCCAGGTACTGAAGCTTTCTTT. It codes for CASSQDVFRPGTEAFF.

V usage is TRBV3-1 and J usage is TRBJ2-7, with 9 positions matching TRBD1. Germline lookup yields CDR1 LGHDT and CDR2 YNNKEL (reference sequence). The CDR3 totals 15 residues. Trimming removed 1 base from V and 5 bases from J; junction bases left unmatched: 6. The CDR3 nucleotides read TGTGCCAGCAGCCAAGTCGGGACAGGGAACCACGAGCAGTACTTC. Translated, it gives CASSQVGTGNHEQYF.

This chain links TRBV6-1 with TRBJ1-1; D might be TRBD1 (6 bases). Germline assignment: CDR1 MNHNS and CDR2 SASEGT. The CDR3 spans 13 residues. Between the trimmed V and J ends, which lost 8 bases and 0 bases, there was a span of 10 bases. CDR3 protein: CASGQTMNTEAFF. The CDR3 region has the DNA TGTGCCAGCGGACAGACCATGAACACTGAAGCTTTCTTT.

This clonotype was observed a handful of times. This chain connects TRBV20-1 to TRBJ1-5, with D perhaps TRBD1 (6 bases). The germline V and J ends were trimmed by 0 bases and 0 bases, with 15 bases remaining between them. The CDR3 contains 17 residues. Germline-derived CDR1 and CDR2 are DFQATT and SNEGSKA (reference sequence). For the CDR3, the DNA is TGCAGTGCTAGAGAAACAGGGCGGGCATATAGCAATCAGCCCCAGCATTTT. Its protein is CSARETGRAYSNQPQHF.

This clonotype was observed a handful of times. The genes are TRBV11-3 and TRBJ1-1; 7 bases are a match to TRBD1. This CDR3 contains 16 residues. V trimming: 5 bases; J trimming: 3 bases; junction bases outside the gene matches: 12. Germline values: CDR1 SGHNT, CDR2 YENEEA. The chain's CDR3 is CASSRGEQGRHTEAFF. In nucleotides, the CDR3 is TGTGCCAGCAGCCGAGGCGAACAGGGGAGGCACACTGAAGCTTTCTTT.

This clonotype has only a few counts. The DNA for the CDR3 is TGTGCCAGCAGCTTAGCAATAGGGGACGGTGAAGCTTTCTTT. It codes for CASSLAIGDGEAFF. This chain uses TRBV7-9 with TRBJ1-1; TRBD1 might be the D (5 bases). From germline, CDR1 is SEHNR and CDR2 FQNEAQ (reference sequence). CDR3 length: 14 amino acids. Trimming left V 0 bases short and J 7 bases short, with 12 bases between. Based on the CDR3 plus reference TRBV7-9 and TRBJ1-1, the full variable domain is DTGVSQNPRHKITKRGQNVTFRCDPISEHNRLYWYRQTLGQGPEFLTYFQNEAQLEKSRLLSDRFSAERPKGSFSTLEIQRTEQGDSAMYLCASSLAIGDGEAFFGQGTRLTVV.

This clonotype was observed a few times. The chain uses TRBV6-2 or TRBV6-3 and TRBJ2-1; D tentatively reads TRBD1 or TRBD2 (6 bases each). Germline V gene sequence: CDR1 MNHEY, CDR2 SVGEGT. Trimming cost V 6 bases and J 6 bases, with 21 bases left between them. This CDR3 has 16 residues. This CDR3 reads CASSLISGAGFNEQFF. The CDR3 nucleotides are TGTGCCAGCAGCCTCATTTCGGGGGCTGGCTTCAATGAGCAGTTCTTC.

The V and J genes are TRBV6-2 or TRBV6-3 and TRBJ2-7, with TRBD2 matching 11 bases. The germline V gene encodes CDR1 MNHEY and CDR2 SVGEGT. The trim removed 2 bases at V and 2 bases at J, leaving 8 bases unmatched. The CDR3 has 17 amino acids. CDR3 region: CASSYRRSSGGAYEQYF. The CDR3 region has the DNA TGTGCCAGCAGTTACCGCCGGAGTAGCGGGGGGGCCTACGAGCAGTACTTC.

This clonotype was observed at least ten times. The chain couples TRBV6-2 or TRBV6-3 to TRBJ2-1; D is tentatively TRBD1 or TRBD2 (5 bases each). Germline CDR1 reads MNHEY; CDR2 reads SVGEGT. The germline V and J ends were trimmed by 10 bases and 4 bases, with 17 bases remaining between them. The CDR3 is made up of 14 amino acids. This CDR3 is CATEPGRTYNEQFF. CDR3 nucleotide sequence: TGTGCCACCGAGCCGGGACGAACATACAATGAGCAGTTCTTC.

This clonotype showed up many times. The chain uses TRBV28 and TRBJ2-5, with D unclear. Germline values: CDR1 MDHEN, CDR2 SYDVKM. The CDR3 spans 15 residues. Trimming pared 3 bases from V and 0 bases from J, leaving 11 bases between. The CDR3 is CASSFLDTYQETQYF. The CDR3 bases are TGTGCCAGCAGTTTCCTTGACACGTACCAAGAGACCCAGTACTTC. Filled out from reference TRBV28 and TRBJ2-5, the complete variable domain reads DVKVTQSSRYLVKRTGEKVFLECVQDMDHENMFWYRQDPGLGLRLIYFSYDVKMKEKGDIPEGYSVSREKKERFSLILESASTNQTSMYLCASSFLDTYQETQYFGPGTRLLVL.

This clonotype was seen many times. The chain recombines TRBV10-2 with TRBJ2-1; 11 bases map to TRBD1. The junction had 3 bases not matched to a gene; V was cut back by 2 bases and J by 9 bases. The CDR3 spans 14 residues. The germline V gene has CDR1 WSHSY and CDR2 SAAADI. The CDR3 protein is CASSEGQGAGEQFF. The DNA of the CDR3 is TGCGCCAGCAGTGAGGGACAGGGGGCCGGTGAGCAGTTCTTC.

This clonotype was counted ten times or more. The CDR3 DNA reads TGTGCCAGCAGTGAAGGCGGGAACACCGGGGAGCTGTTTTTT. It encodes CASSEGGNTGELFF. This chain connects TRBV6-4 to TRBJ2-2; D is unclear. Germline lookup yields CDR1 MRHNA and CDR2 SNTAGT. With 3 bases removed from V and 1 base from J, the gap between germline ends came to 6 bases. The CDR3 loop spans 14 amino acids.

The chain couples TRBV27 to TRBJ2-3; TRBD1 agrees at 8 bases. Germline V gives CDR1 MNHEY, CDR2 SMNVEV (reference sequence). Trimming cost V 3 bases and J 6 bases; bases outside gene matches: 8. The length of the CDR3 is 15 residues. The CDR3 region has the DNA TGTGCCAGCAGTTTCGGGACAGGTAGTTTTGATACGCAGTATTTT. It codes for CASSFGTGSFDTQYF.

This clonotype was seen only a few times. The chain carries TRBV7-3 and TRBJ2-2; 9 bases agree with TRBD2. V dropped 5 bases and J dropped 1; count of bases not matched to a gene: 14. The germline V gene has CDR1 SGHTA and CDR2 FQGTGA. The CDR3 has 19 residues. The CDR3 DNA sequence: TGTGCCAGCAGCCACCGACAGGTCGGAGCGGGAGGGAACACCGGGGAGCTGTTTTTT. Amino acid sequence: CASSHRQVGAGGNTGELFF.

The chain combines TRBV5-6 with TRBJ2-1; the D gene is possibly TRBD1 (5 bases). This CDR3 is 13 amino acids long. Trimming shortened V by 4 bases and J by 5 bases, and 10 bases separated the two germline ends. Germline V CDR1 and CDR2: SGHDT, YYEEEE. The chain's CDR3 is CASSPGIHNEQFF. CDR3 in DNA: TGTGCCAGCAGCCCAGGGATTCACAATGAGCAGTTCTTC.

The sample holds many counts of this clonotype. The CDR3 DNA reads as TGCGCCAGCAGCCCGGGACCGGTGGAGGATGAAGCTTTCTTT. As protein: CASSPGPVEDEAFF. The chain joins TRBV5-1 to TRBJ1-1, with D possibly being TRBD1 (5 bases). Germline loops: CDR1 SGHRS, CDR2 YFSETQ. V lost 4 bases, J lost 7 bases, and 17 bases lay in between. This CDR3 comprises 14 residues. Combining the CDR3 with reference TRBV5-1 and TRBJ1-1 gives the whole variable domain KAGVTQTPRYLIKTRGQQVTLSCSPISGHRSVSWYQQTPGQGLQFLFEYFSETQRNKGNFPGRFSGRQFSNSRSEMNVSTLELGDSALYLCASSPGPVEDEAFFGQGTRLTVV.

V usage is TRBV5-8 and J usage is TRBJ1-5, with 7 bases identical to TRBD1. Germline CDR1 SGHTS, CDR2 YDEGEE. V was clipped by 1 base and J by 1 base; unmatched bases: 8. The CDR3 sequence is 17 residues long. The CDR3 coding sequence is TGTGCCAGCAGCTTGTCTAACAGGGGATCAAGCAATCAGCCCCAGCATTTT. Residues: CASSLSNRGSSNQPQHF. Variable domain in full (rest from reference TRBV5-8 and TRBJ1-5): EAGVTQSPTHLIKTRGQQATLRCSPISGHTSVYWYQQALGLGLQFLLWYDEGEERNRGNFPPRFSGRQFPNYSSELNVNALELEDSALYLCASSLSNRGSSNQPQHFGDGTRLSIL.

This clonotype was recorded at least ten times. This chain connects TRBV19 to TRBJ1-2, with TRBD1 matching over 7 bases. CDR3 length: 15 amino acids. The V gene's germline CDR1 is LNHDA and CDR2 SQIVND (reference sequence). The V and J ends lost 7 bases and 8 bases, in that order; junction bases with no gene match: 16. The CDR3 sequence: CASNPARGGALGYTF. The CDR3 region has the DNA TGTGCCAGTAACCCCGCCCGAGGGGGCGCCTTGGGCTACACCTTC.

This chain connects TRBV12-3 or TRBV12-4 to TRBJ1-5; D ambiguous. CDR3 size: 19 residues. Trimming removed 2 bases from V and 4 bases from J, with 24 bases in between. CDR3 sequence (DNA): TGTGCCAGCAGTTTAAGGAGTGGCCTCGGCCAGTCTAATAATCAGCCCCAGCATTTT. Its protein is CASSLRSGLGQSNNQPQHF.

This clonotype was observed a few times. The chain recombines TRBV7-9 with TRBJ2-2; D unclear. The CDR3 is made up of 14 amino acids. Germline V gives CDR1 SEHNR, CDR2 FQNEAQ (reference sequence). The V gene lost 7 bases and the J gene lost 5 bases, with 14 bases spanning the gap. The CDR3 coding sequence is TGTGCCAGCATCTATCCGTCGGAGACCGGGGAGCTGTTTTTT. Protein product: CASIYPSETGELFF. The entire variable domain, with the rest obtained from reference TRBV7-9 and TRBJ2-2, is as follows: DTGVSQNPRHKITKRGQNVTFRCDPISEHNRLYWYRQTLGQGPEFLTYFQNEAQLEKSRLLSDRFSAERPKGSFSTLEIQRTEQGDSAMYLCASIYPSETGELFFGEGSRLTVL.

In its sample, this clonotype was seen many times. V usage is TRBV29-1 and J usage is TRBJ2-1, with 9 bases aligning to TRBD1. Germline CDR1 is SQVTM and CDR2 is ANQGSEA. CDR3 length equals 14 residues. The V and J ends lost 7 bases and 7 bases, in that order; junction bases with no gene match: 11. The CDR3 DNA follows: TGCAGCGGGGGGGTCCCGGGACAGGGAAATGAGCAGTTCTTC. Its protein is CSGGVPGQGNEQFF.

This clonotype was counted at least ten times. The chain links TRBV6-2 or TRBV6-3 to TRBJ1-1; 8 bases are a match to TRBD1. Losses at the gene ends were 1 base for V and 1 base for J; bases not matched to a gene: 2. The CDR3 is 15 amino acids. Looked up from germline, CDR1 is MNHEY and CDR2 is SVGEGT. The CDR3 DNA sequence: TGTGCCAGCAGTTACTGGGGACAGGAGAACACTGAAGCTTTCTTT. Encoded protein: CASSYWGQENTEAFF.

This clonotype was observed at least ten times. The V and J genes are TRBV6-1 and TRBJ2-5; either TRBD1 or TRBD2 may fit D (5 bases each). V lost 3 bases, J lost 0 bases, and 17 bases lay in between. This CDR3 is built from 17 residues. From germline, CDR1 is MNHNS and CDR2 SASEGT. The CDR3 DNA sequence: TGTGCCAGCAGTGAGTTGGGGGTTGGCTGGGACCAAGAGACCCAGTACTTC. Translated: CASSELGVGWDQETQYF.

This chain links TRBV5-1 with TRBJ2-1; 7 nucleotides align to TRBD1. The J segment lost 0 bases and the V segment lost 5 bases, leaving 11 bases of the junction unmatched. The CDR3 is 17 amino acids. Looked up from germline, CDR1 is SGHRS and CDR2 is YFSETQ. The CDR3 protein is CASRRTGGSSSYNEQFF. The CDR3 region has the DNA TGCGCCAGCAGACGGACAGGTGGGTCAAGCTCCTACAATGAGCAGTTCTTC.

This clonotype was detected many times. This chain links TRBV20-1 with TRBJ2-3; D gene unclear. Germline CDR1 reads DFQATT; CDR2 reads SNEGSKA (reference sequence). V was pared by 6 bases and J by 2 bases, with 15 bases between. The CDR3 loop spans 14 amino acids. For the CDR3, the DNA is TGCAGTGCCCCTATGAGAGGTCACACAGATACGCAGTATTTT. Its protein product is CSAPMRGHTDTQYF.

This clonotype was counted between two and nine times. The chain recombines TRBV5-6 with TRBJ2-7; 7 positions agree with TRBD1. V dropped 4 bases and J dropped 2; count of bases not matched to a gene: 9. Germline CDR1 and CDR2: SGHDT and YYEEEE. There are 15 residues in the CDR3. DNA for the CDR3: TGTGCCAGCAGCCCAGGATGGGGGACAGCCTACGAGCAGTACTTC. This gives the protein CASSPGWGTAYEQYF.

The table lists this clonotype with many counts. The chain has TRBV7-2 and TRBJ1-1; D remains ambiguous. The germline CDR1 and CDR2 sequences are SGHTA and FQGNSA. The CDR3 has 15 amino acids. V was trimmed by 2 bases and J by 4 bases, leaving 14 bases between them. The CDR3 spells CASSLSPGPGTEAFF. The DNA of the CDR3 is TGTGCCAGCAGCTTAAGCCCCGGCCCCGGCACTGAAGCTTTCTTT. The full variable domain, its missing parts supplied by reference TRBV7-2 and TRBJ1-1, is GAGVSQSPSNKVTEKGKDVELRCDPISGHTALYWYRQSLGQGLEFLIYFQGNSAPDKSGLPSDRFSAERTGGSVSTLTIQRTQQEDSAVYLCASSLSPGPGTEAFFGQGTRLTVV.

This clonotype was picked up one time. The V and J genes are TRBV28 and TRBJ2-7; D is undetermined. Trimming left V 7 bases short and J 0 bases short, with 16 bases between. Per the germline V gene, CDR1 is MDHEN and CDR2 is SYDVKM. The CDR3 covers 15 residues. The CDR3 bases are TGTGCCAGCACCCAAGACGCAGGTGTCTCCTACGAGCAGTACTTC. Residues: CASTQDAGVSYEQYF.

This clonotype was counted a few times. The V and J genes are TRBV6-6 and TRBJ1-2; 9 bases align to TRBD1. Germline trimming cut 1 base from V and 5 bases from J; bases unmatched to any gene: 5. The CDR3 spans 15 residues. Germline V gene data show CDR1 as MNHNY and CDR2 as SVGAGI (reference sequence). CDR3 bases: TGTGCCAGCAGTTACTTACAGGGGGCTGGGTATGGCTACACCTTC. Protein sequence: CASSYLQGAGYGYTF.

The table lists this clonotype with many counts. This chain connects TRBV7-2 to TRBJ1-1; 8 bases are a match to TRBD1. Trimming at V came to 3 bases and at J to 5 bases, leaving 11 bases not matched to a gene. Germline loops: CDR1 SGHTA, CDR2 FQGNSA. The CDR3 has 16 residues. The CDR3 protein is CASSFSFTTGETEAFF. The CDR3 nucleotides are TGTGCCAGCAGCTTCTCCTTCACGACAGGGGAGACTGAAGCTTTCTTT. The whole variable domain, remainder taken from reference TRBV7-2 and TRBJ1-1, is GAGVSQSPSNKVTEKGKDVELRCDPISGHTALYWYRQSLGQGLEFLIYFQGNSAPDKSGLPSDRFSAERTGGSVSTLTIQRTQQEDSAVYLCASSFSFTTGETEAFFGQGTRLTVV.

This chain connects TRBV28 to TRBJ1-4; D perhaps matches TRBD1 (5 bases). Germline CDR1 reads MDHEN; CDR2 reads SYDVKM. The CDR3 is made up of 15 amino acids. The ends were cut back, 5 bases at V and 8 bases at J, with 18 bases in the middle. Here the CDR3 DNA reads TGTGCCAGCAGTGCCCTGAGCAGGGCGAGAGAAAAACTGTTTTTT. Its protein product is CASSALSRAREKLFF. The complete variable domain, with remaining parts taken from reference TRBV28 and TRBJ1-4, reads DVKVTQSSRYLVKRTGEKVFLECVQDMDHENMFWYRQDPGLGLRLIYFSYDVKMKEKGDIPEGYSVSREKKERFSLILESASTNQTSMYLCASSALSRAREKLFFGSGTQLSVL.